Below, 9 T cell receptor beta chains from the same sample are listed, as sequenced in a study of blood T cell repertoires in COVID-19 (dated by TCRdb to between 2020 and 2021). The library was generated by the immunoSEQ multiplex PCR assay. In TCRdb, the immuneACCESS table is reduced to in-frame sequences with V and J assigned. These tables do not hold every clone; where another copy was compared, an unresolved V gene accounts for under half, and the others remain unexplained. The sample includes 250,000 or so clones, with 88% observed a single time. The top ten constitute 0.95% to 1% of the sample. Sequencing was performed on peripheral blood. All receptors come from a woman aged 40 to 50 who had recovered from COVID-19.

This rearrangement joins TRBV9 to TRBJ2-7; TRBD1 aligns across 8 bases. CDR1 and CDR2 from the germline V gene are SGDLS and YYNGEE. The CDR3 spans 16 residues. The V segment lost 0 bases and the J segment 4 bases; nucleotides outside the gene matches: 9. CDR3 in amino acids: CASSVGAQGATYEQYF. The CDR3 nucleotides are TGTGCCAGCAGCGTAGGGGCCCAGGGGGCTACTTACGAGCAGTACTTC.

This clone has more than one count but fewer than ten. This chain's CDR3 is CASSQEWGGAFPNEQFF. The CDR3 DNA reads as TGTGCCAGCAGCCAAGAATGGGGGGGAGCTTTTCCCAATGAGCAGTTCTTC. The chain recombines TRBV3-1 (or the pseudogene TRBV3-2) with TRBJ2-1; 7 positions agree with TRBD2. V was pared by 0 bases and J by 6 bases, with 11 bases of the junction left unmatched. The germline V gene has CDR1 LGHDT and CDR2 YNNKEL (reference sequence). The CDR3 contains 17 residues.

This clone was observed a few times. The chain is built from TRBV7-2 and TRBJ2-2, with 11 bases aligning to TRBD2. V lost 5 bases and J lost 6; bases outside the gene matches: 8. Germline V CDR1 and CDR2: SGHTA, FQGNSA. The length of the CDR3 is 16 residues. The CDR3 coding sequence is TGTGCCAGCAGCCTATCCACTAGCGGGAGCGCCGGGGAGCTGTTTTTT. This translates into CASSLSTSGSAGELFF.

CDR3 region: CASSTGVNYGYTF. The CDR3 DNA reads TGTGCCAGTAGTACCGGAGTTAACTATGGCTACACCTTC. The chain employs TRBV19 and TRBJ1-2; the D is unclear. The CDR3 runs to 13 residues. CDR1 and CDR2 (germline): LNHDA, SQIVND (reference sequence). V dropped 4 bases and J dropped 1 base, with 7 bases sitting between them.

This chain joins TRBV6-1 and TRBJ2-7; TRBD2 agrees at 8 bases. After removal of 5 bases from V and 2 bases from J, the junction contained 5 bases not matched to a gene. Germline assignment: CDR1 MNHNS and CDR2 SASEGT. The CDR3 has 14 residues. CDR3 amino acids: CASSHSGTPYEQYV. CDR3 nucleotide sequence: TGTGCCAGCAGTCATAGCGGGACACCCTACGAGCAGTACGTC.

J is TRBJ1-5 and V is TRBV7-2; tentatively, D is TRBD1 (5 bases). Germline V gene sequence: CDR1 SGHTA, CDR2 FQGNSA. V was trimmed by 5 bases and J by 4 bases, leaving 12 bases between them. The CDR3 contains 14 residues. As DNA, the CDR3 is TGTGCCAGCAGCCGCGGGGGGGGTAATCAGCCCCAGCATTTT. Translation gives CASSRGGGNQPQHF.

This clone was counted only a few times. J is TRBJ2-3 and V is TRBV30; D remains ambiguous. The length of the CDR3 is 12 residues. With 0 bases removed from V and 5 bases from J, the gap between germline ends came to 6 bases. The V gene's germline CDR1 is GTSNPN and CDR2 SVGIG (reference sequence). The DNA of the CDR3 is TGTGCCTGGAGTGTTGTCAGAGATACGCAGTATTTT. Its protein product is CAWSVVRDTQYF.

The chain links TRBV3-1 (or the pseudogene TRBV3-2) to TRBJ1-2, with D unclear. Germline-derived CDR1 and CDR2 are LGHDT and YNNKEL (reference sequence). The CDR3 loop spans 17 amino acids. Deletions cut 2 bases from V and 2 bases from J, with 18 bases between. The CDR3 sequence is CASSQRPGSSSNYGYTF. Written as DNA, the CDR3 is TGTGCCAGCAGCCAACGACCGGGTTCGTCCTCAAACTATGGCTACACCTTC.

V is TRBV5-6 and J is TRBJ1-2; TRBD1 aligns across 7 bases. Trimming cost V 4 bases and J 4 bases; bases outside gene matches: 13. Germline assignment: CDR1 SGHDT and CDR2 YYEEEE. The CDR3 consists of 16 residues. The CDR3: CASSHLIDRDGYGYTF. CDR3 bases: TGTGCCAGCAGCCACCTTATTGACAGGGACGGCTATGGCTACACCTTC.